Each of the 30 T cell receptor beta chains below was sequenced from the same sample in a study of T cell responses to AZD1222 COVID-19 vaccine. TCRdb keeps only in-frame clones here, not all; method: immunoSEQ multiplex PCR. The sample has 100,000 to 150,000 clones; 80% to 90% are singletons. The source was peripheral blood, collected on day 0 of AZD1222 vaccination. The receptors originated from an adult in good health.

The count of this clone is one. The chain joins TRBV4-1 to TRBJ2-5; D uncertain. The V gene lost 1 base and the J gene lost 2 bases, with 5 bases spanning the gap. The CDR3 is made up of 13 amino acids. From germline, CDR1 is MGHRA and CDR2 YSYEKL. This CDR3 is CASSQALQETQYF. DNA of the CDR3: TGCGCCAGCAGCCAAGCCCTGCAAGAGACCCAGTACTTC.

V usage is TRBV7-2 and J usage is TRBJ1-5; D remains ambiguous. The CDR3 length is 16 residues. Germline-derived CDR1 and CDR2 are SGHTA and FQGNSA. V shed 1 base and J shed 1 base, with 11 bases lying between them. CDR3 in DNA: TGTGCCAGCAGCTTAGGGGGAGGGCGGAGCAATCAGCCCCAGCATTTT. This encodes CASSLGGGRSNQPQHF.

CDR3 bases: TGTGCCAGCAGCTTAGGGTGGGCCCGCACTGAAGCTTTCTTT. Its protein product is CASSLGWARTEAFF. This chain joins TRBV7-9 and TRBJ1-1; D not certain. Germline V lookup: CDR1 SEHNR, CDR2 FQNEAQ (reference sequence). The V end lost 1 base, the J end lost 4 bases, and 10 bases lay between the germline ends. The CDR3 spans 14 residues.

The rearrangement joins TRBV9 to TRBJ2-7, with D tentatively TRBD1 or TRBD2 (5 bases each). This CDR3 contains 16 residues. V shed 0 bases and J shed 0 bases, with 13 bases lying between them. Germline assignment: CDR1 SGDLS and CDR2 YYNGEE. CDR3 residues: CASSVDPGTASYEQYF. The CDR3 DNA reads as TGTGCCAGCAGCGTAGATCCCGGGACGGCCTCCTACGAGCAGTACTTC. The full variable domain, with the rest looked up from reference TRBV9 and TRBJ2-7, is DSGVTQTPKHLITATGQRVTLRCSPRSGDLSVYWYQQSLDQGLQFLIQYYNGEERAKGNILERFSAQQFPDLHSELNLSSLELGDSALYFCASSVDPGTASYEQYFGPGTRLTVT.

This clone was found once. The chain is built from TRBV27 and TRBJ2-1; 12 bases match TRBD2. The V and J ends lost 5 bases and 9 bases, in that order; junction bases with no gene match: 11. This CDR3 is built from 16 residues. In germline, CDR1 is MNHEY, CDR2 SMNVEV (reference sequence). CDR3 loop: CASSPWTSGIPGEQFF. The DNA for the CDR3 is TGTGCCAGCAGTCCCTGGACTAGCGGGATTCCGGGTGAGCAGTTCTTC.

The V gene is TRBV27, the J gene TRBJ2-3; possible D gene TRBD2, 6 bases. Per the germline V gene, CDR1 is MNHEY and CDR2 is SMNVEV (reference sequence). This CDR3 contains 17 residues. V was shortened by 2 bases and J by 8 bases, with 23 bases between the two germline ends. In DNA, the CDR3 is TGTGCCAGCAGTTTAGTGAGGGGCGGGACCTACTCTAGTACGCAGTATTTT. Amino acid sequence: CASSLVRGGTYSSTQYF.

A few counts support this clone. Here the CDR3 DNA reads TGTGCCAGCAGTCCCTGGAAGGGGGAAGTTTCTGAGCAGTACTTC. Residues: CASSPWKGEVSEQYF. This chain connects TRBV27 to TRBJ2-7; tentatively, D is TRBD1 (6 bases). The CDR3 has 15 residues. CDR1 is MNHEY and CDR2 is SMNVEV in the germline V gene (reference sequence). V lost 5 bases to trimming and J lost 7 bases, with 21 bases between them.

The chain couples TRBV12-3 or TRBV12-4 to TRBJ2-7; D call uncertain. CDR3 length: 12 residues. V was clipped by 2 bases and J by 6 bases, with 8 bases between them. This CDR3 is CASSLWTFEQYF. CDR3 nucleotide sequence: TGTGCCAGCAGTTTATGGACCTTCGAGCAGTACTTC.

This chain connects TRBV5-1 to TRBJ2-2; a weak D match, TRBD2 (5 bases). This CDR3 spans 15 amino acids. The germline V and J ends were trimmed by 0 bases and 4 bases, with 10 bases remaining between them. The germline gives CDR1 SGHRS, CDR2 YFSETQ. CDR3 amino acids: CASSLAPTSTGELFF. CDR3 bases: TGCGCCAGCAGCTTGGCCCCTACTAGCACCGGGGAGCTGTTTTTT.

This sequence joins TRBV27 and TRBJ1-4; TRBD1 might be the D (5 bases). V lost 10 bases and J 8 bases, leaving 20 bases between the germline ends. This CDR3 has 14 residues. From germline, CDR1 is MNHEY and CDR2 SMNVEV (reference sequence). Here the CDR3 reads CATSREGQREKLFF. Here the CDR3 DNA reads TGTGCCACCTCAAGGGAGGGGCAAAGGGAAAAACTGTTTTTT.

J is TRBJ2-5 and V is TRBV28, with D hard to call. CDR3 length equals 13 residues. Deletions cut 3 bases from V and 0 bases from J, with 5 bases between. The germline CDR1 and CDR2 sequences are MDHEN and SYDVKM. The CDR3 sequence: CASSLRNQETQYF. CDR3 in DNA: TGTGCCAGCAGTTTGCGGAACCAAGAGACCCAGTACTTC.

J is TRBJ2-3 and V is TRBV2; TRBD1 aligns across 7 bases. The CDR3 has 16 residues. Unmatched junction bases numbered 9, after V lost 6 bases and J lost 0 bases. CDR1 and CDR2 (germline): SNHLY, FYNNEI. The CDR3 nucleotides read TGTGCCAGCAGGGCGACAGGGAGTACTAGCACAGATACGCAGTATTTT. Amino acids: CASRATGSTSTDTQYF.

The chain employs TRBV6-1 and TRBJ2-1; 12 bases align to TRBD2. This CDR3 contains 16 residues. Per germline, CDR1 MNHNS and CDR2 SASEGT. J lost 4 bases, V lost 4 bases, and 5 bases had no gene match. CDR3: CASSAPSGGAYNEQFF. As DNA, the CDR3 is TGTGCCAGCAGTGCCCCTAGCGGGGGGGCGTACAATGAGCAGTTCTTC.

The genes are TRBV27 and TRBJ2-1, with D perhaps TRBD2 (7 bases). The CDR3 has 17 residues. Germline CDR1 reads MNHEY; CDR2 reads SMNVEV (reference sequence). V lost 2 bases to trimming and J lost 4 bases, with 18 bases between them. CDR3 residues: CASSLGRGAGTYNEQFF. CDR3 DNA sequence: TGTGCCAGCAGTTTAGGCAGGGGAGCGGGAACATACAATGAGCAGTTCTTC.

V usage is TRBV9 and J usage is TRBJ2-5, with 7 bases identical to TRBD1. V lost 2 bases and J lost 1; bases outside the gene matches: 2. CDR1 SGDLS and CDR2 YYNGEE come from the germline V gene. The CDR3 has 14 amino acids. The CDR3 loop reads CASSVTGVQETQYF. CDR3 DNA sequence: TGTGCCAGCAGCGTCACAGGGGTCCAAGAGACCCAGTACTTC.

This chain connects TRBV2 to TRBJ2-3, with D maybe TRBD1 (8 bases). The CDR3 is 15 residues long. Germline lookup yields CDR1 SNHLY and CDR2 FYNNEI. V gave up 7 bases and J gave up 3 bases, with 17 bases separating them. The chain's CDR3 is CASTETGGETDTQYF. Here the CDR3 DNA reads TGTGCCAGCACCGAAACAGGGGGGGAAACAGATACGCAGTATTTT.

The chain employs TRBV20-1 and TRBJ2-1; no definite D call. Germline CDR1 is DFQATT and CDR2 is SNEGSKA (reference sequence). This CDR3 contains 10 residues. Trimming shortened V by 6 bases and J by 10 bases, and 10 bases separated the two germline ends. DNA of the CDR3: TGCAGTGCGTCGGGTCTAGAGCAGTTCTTC. Amino acid sequence: CSASGLEQFF.

The J gene is TRBJ2-1, the V gene TRBV7-9; 11 bases agree with TRBD2. Germline values: CDR1 SEHNR, CDR2 FQNEAQ (reference sequence). The CDR3 has 16 amino acids. J lost 4 bases, V lost 6 bases, and 8 bases had no gene match. CDR3: CASRQTSGENYNEQFF. Here the CDR3 DNA reads TGTGCCAGCAGGCAGACTAGCGGGGAGAATTACAATGAGCAGTTCTTC. Based on the CDR3 plus reference TRBV7-9 and TRBJ2-1, the full variable domain is DTGVSQNPRHKITKRGQNVTFRCDPISEHNRLYWYRQTLGQGPEFLTYFQNEAQLEKSRLLSDRFSAERPKGSFSTLEIQRTEQGDSAMYLCASRQTSGENYNEQFFGPGTRLTVL.

The chain has TRBV7-2 and TRBJ2-7; D may match TRBD1 or TRBD2 (5 bases each). The CDR3 is 16 amino acids. Germline V lookup: CDR1 SGHTA, CDR2 FQGNSA. V shed 1 base and J shed 0 bases, with 13 bases lying between them. DNA for the CDR3: TGTGCCAGCAGCTTAGGGGGTGGGGGATTCTCCTACGAGCAGTACTTC. Translated, it gives CASSLGGGGFSYEQYF.

This rearrangement joins TRBV28 to TRBJ1-5, with 7 bases fitting TRBD1. CDR1 is MDHEN, CDR2 SYDVKM, per germline. J was trimmed by 0 bases and V by 7 bases; bases with no gene match: 6. The CDR3 is made up of 15 amino acids. CDR3: CASTSGTASNQPQHF. Here the CDR3 DNA reads TGTGCCAGCACCTCCGGGACAGCTAGCAATCAGCCCCAGCATTTT.

This clone was recorded at least ten times. The chain joins TRBV6-2 or TRBV6-3 to TRBJ2-7; 12 bases match TRBD1. The J segment lost 4 bases and the V segment lost 6 bases, leaving 10 bases of the junction unmatched. The germline V gene encodes CDR1 MNHEY and CDR2 SVGEGT. This CDR3 spans 16 amino acids. The CDR3 spells CASSLGGTGGKYEQYF. In nucleotides, the CDR3 is TGTGCCAGCAGCCTAGGCGGGACAGGGGGCAAGTACGAGCAGTACTTC.

Only a few counts were recorded for this clone. The chain has TRBV28 and TRBJ1-1; the match to TRBD1 covers 11 bases. Trimming removed 5 bases from V and 4 bases from J; junction bases left unmatched: 6. The CDR3 has 15 amino acids. Looked up from germline, CDR1 is MDHEN and CDR2 is SYDVKM. The DNA for the CDR3 is TGTGCCAGCAGTCCCCCGGACAGGGGGCCCACTGAAGCTTTCTTT. The encoded protein is CASSPPDRGPTEAFF.

The genes are TRBV19 and TRBJ2-2; possible D gene TRBD1, 5 bases. The CDR3 sequence is 15 residues long. V was clipped by 9 bases and J by 0 bases, with 14 bases between them. Germline CDR1 is LNHDA and CDR2 is SQIVND (reference sequence). The DNA for the CDR3 is TGTGCCAGCACTGGGGCGGCCGCGAACACCGGGGAGCTGTTTTTT. Translated, it gives CASTGAAANTGELFF.

V usage is TRBV14 and J usage is TRBJ2-1, with 9 bases lining up with TRBD1. Germline loops: CDR1 SGHDN, CDR2 FVKESK. This CDR3 is 14 amino acids long. Unmatched junction bases numbered 2, after V lost 4 bases and J lost 4 bases. The CDR3 loop is CASSRGTGYNEQFF. The CDR3 DNA reads as TGTGCCAGCAGCCGAGGGACAGGGTACAATGAGCAGTTCTTC.

The rearrangement links TRBV27 to TRBJ2-7, with 9 positions matching TRBD2. The length of the CDR3 is 16 residues. With 2 bases clipped from V and 5 bases from J, the junction kept 10 bases outside the gene matches. Germline-derived CDR1 and CDR2 are MNHEY and SMNVEV (reference sequence). The CDR3 sequence is CASSLETRREGNEQYF. In DNA, the CDR3 is TGTGCCAGCAGTTTAGAAACGCGGCGGGAGGGCAACGAGCAGTACTTC.

The chain couples TRBV3-1 (or the pseudogene TRBV3-2) to TRBJ2-1; 14 bases line up with TRBD2. V was clipped by 5 bases and J by 12 bases; unmatched bases: 15. Germline CDR1 LGHDT, CDR2 YNNKEL (reference sequence). CDR3 length equals 17 residues. CDR3 bases: TGTGCCAGCAGCTTTAGGACTAGCGGGGGGCCAGCACCTACGCAGTTCTTC. The encoded protein is CASSFRTSGGPAPTQFF.

This chain connects TRBV5-4 to TRBJ1-1, with a possible D match to TRBD1 (6 bases). V shed 0 bases and J shed 5 bases, with 14 bases lying between them. There are 15 residues in the CDR3. From germline, CDR1 is SGHNT and CDR2 YYREEE (reference sequence). CDR3 protein: CASSLGGRGGTEAFF. CDR3 bases: TGTGCCAGCAGCTTGGGAGGCCGAGGGGGGACTGAAGCTTTCTTT.

The chain has TRBV5-5 and TRBJ1-2; D is uncertain. V dropped 3 bases and J dropped 4 bases, with 10 bases sitting between them. CDR3 length equals 13 residues. Germline lookup yields CDR1 SGHKS and CDR2 YYEKEE (reference sequence). As DNA, the CDR3 is TGTGCCAGCAGCTCCGGTCGGGGCTATGGCTACACCTTC. Amino acid sequence: CASSSGRGYGYTF.

In its sample, this clone was seen a few times. V is TRBV10-1 and J is TRBJ1-5, with D possibly being TRBD1 (5 bases). The CDR3 length is 13 residues. The germline CDR1 and CDR2 sequences are WNHNN and SYGVQD (reference sequence). Trimming removed 4 bases at V and 3 bases at J, with 7 bases between. CDR3 in amino acids: CASSGQLNQPQHF. The CDR3 region has the DNA TGCGCCAGCAGTGGACAGCTCAATCAGCCCCAGCATTTT.

The chain links TRBV30 to TRBJ1-3, with D unresolved. This CDR3 contains 12 residues. Germline CDR1 GTSNPN, CDR2 SVGIG (reference sequence). The V gene lost 4 bases and the J gene lost 7 bases, with 11 bases spanning the gap. DNA of the CDR3: TGTGCCTGGACTCAGGATAGGAACACCATATATTTT. Its translation: CAWTQDRNTIYF. The full variable domain, in which reference TRBV30 and TRBJ1-3 provide the parts outside the CDR3, is SQTIHQWPATLVQPVGSPLSLECTVEGTSNPNLYWYRQAAGRGLQLLFYSVGIGQISSEVPQNLSASRPQDRQFILSSKKLLLSDSGFYLCAWTQDRNTIYFGEGSWLTVV.